These 22 T cell receptor beta chains were sequenced from one sample in a study of shared clonotypes between healthy human individuals. Measured with immunoSEQ multiplex PCR; TCRdb has only the in-frame clones, and not every one. The sample has more than 2,000,000 clones, approximately 90% seen once. Sequenced material: naive CD4+ T cells sorted from blood. Subset of the sample: CD45RA+ positively selected. These receptors were collected from a man between 18 and 29 years old in good health.

The rearrangement links TRBV5-1 to TRBJ2-5, with D perhaps matching TRBD2 (6 bases). Trimming cost V 0 bases and J 9 bases, with 12 bases left between them. This CDR3 has 13 residues. Per the germline V gene, CDR1 is SGHRS and CDR2 is YFSETQ. CDR3 nucleotides: TGCGCCAGCAGCTTGGATCCGGCGGGGTCCCAGTACTTC. Residues: CASSLDPAGSQYF.

This clone was found a few times. The V gene is TRBV10-3, the J gene TRBJ1-1, with 7 bases aligning to TRBD1. The CDR3 has 14 residues. V was pared by 4 bases and J by 1 base, with 3 bases of the junction left unmatched. The germline V gene has CDR1 ENHRY and CDR2 SYGVKD. CDR3 sequence: CAISVTGENTEAFF. In DNA form, the CDR3 reads TGTGCCATCAGTGTCACAGGGGAGAACACTGAAGCTTTCTTT.

V is TRBV4-1 and J is TRBJ2-7, with D perhaps matching TRBD2 (5 bases). Germline CDR1 MGHRA, CDR2 YSYEKL. V was shortened by 4 bases and J by 11 bases, with 9 bases between the two germline ends. The CDR3 is 10 residues long. The chain's CDR3 is CASSPYGEYF. CDR3 nucleotides: TGCGCCAGCAGCCCCTACGGGGAGTACTTC.

The V and J genes are TRBV19 and TRBJ2-7, with a weak D call TRBD2 (5 bases). The V gene's germline CDR1 is LNHDA and CDR2 SQIVND (reference sequence). Trimming left V 2 bases short and J 6 bases short, with 14 bases between. This CDR3 region has 14 residues. The CDR3 bases are TGTGCCAGTAGTATAACGTCCGGGGTCGGCGAGCAGTACTTC. Encoded protein: CASSITSGVGEQYF.

The chain links TRBV2 to TRBJ1-4, with D uncertain. V was pared by 7 bases and J by 0 bases, with 12 bases between. The CDR3 is 15 amino acids. Germline V gene lookup returns CDR1 SNHLY and CDR2 FYNNEI. CDR3 DNA: TGTGCCAGCACGGGCAGCCTTGCAACTAATGAAAAACTGTTTTTT. Its protein is CASTGSLATNEKLFF.

This clone appeared a single time. This sequence joins TRBV5-8 and TRBJ1-2; 9 bases map to TRBD1. V shed 4 bases and J 5 bases; nucleotides not matched to a gene: 3. CDR3 length: 13 amino acids. CDR1 SGHTS and CDR2 YDEGEE come from the germline V gene. The chain's CDR3 is CASSRGQGYGYTF. DNA for the CDR3: TGTGCCAGCAGCCGGGGACAGGGTTATGGCTACACCTTC. Complete variable domain (other parts from reference TRBV5-8 and TRBJ1-2): EAGVTQSPTHLIKTRGQQATLRCSPISGHTSVYWYQQALGLGLQFLLWYDEGEERNRGNFPPRFSGRQFPNYSSELNVNALELEDSALYLCASSRGQGYGYTFGSGTRLTVV.

The chain carries TRBV4-2 and TRBJ1-6, with 11 nucleotides matching TRBD1. The CDR3 contains 18 residues. With V trimmed by 3 bases and J by 7 bases, 11 bases remained unmatched. The germline gives CDR1 LGHNA, CDR2 YNFKEQ. This CDR3 is CASSQRDRGNGENSPLHF. The CDR3 bases are TGTGCCAGCAGCCAGCGGGACAGGGGGAACGGTGAGAATTCACCCCTCCACTTT.

This chain uses TRBV28 with TRBJ1-5, with D unclear. The CDR3 runs to 15 residues. The germline V gene has CDR1 MDHEN and CDR2 SYDVKM. Trimming took 3 bases from V and 0 from J, leaving 9 bases between them. The CDR3 DNA follows: TGTGCCAGCAGTTTGGCCGGGTATAGCAATCAGCCCCAGCATTTT. Translating it yields CASSLAGYSNQPQHF.

The V gene is TRBV2, the J gene TRBJ2-7; the D is unclear. V was cut by 4 bases and J by 3 bases, with 10 bases left in between. From germline, CDR1 is SNHLY and CDR2 FYNNEI. The CDR3 contains 13 residues. The CDR3 spells CASSGHPVYEQYF. For the CDR3, the DNA is TGTGCCAGCAGTGGACATCCCGTCTACGAGCAGTACTTC. The full variable domain, with the rest looked up from reference TRBV2 and TRBJ2-7, is EPEVTQTPSHQVTQMGQEVILRCVPISNHLYFYWYRQILGQKVEFLVSFYNNEISEKSEIFDDQFSVERPDGSNFTLKIRSTKLEDSAMYFCASSGHPVYEQYFGPGTRLTVT.

V and J are TRBV7-3 and TRBJ2-2, with a possible D match to TRBD1 (6 bases). The CDR3 is made up of 15 amino acids. Germline V gene lookup returns CDR1 SGHTA and CDR2 FQGTGA. V lost 5 bases and J lost 6, with 16 bases in between. CDR3 bases: TGTGCCAGCAGCACACAGGGCAACCCCGCCGGGGAGCTGTTTTTT. Its translation is CASSTQGNPAGELFF.

The gene calls are TRBV4-1 and TRBJ1-4, with D hard to call. Trimming left V 1 base short and J 8 bases short, with 14 bases between. Germline V CDR1 and CDR2: MGHRA, YSYEKL. This CDR3 spans 15 amino acids. The CDR3, as DNA: TGCGCCAGCAGCCAAGGGTCCCAGGTTTTCGAAAAACTGTTTTTT. Its translation: CASSQGSQVFEKLFF.

This clone was detected once. V is TRBV5-4 and J is TRBJ1-1; 9 bases align to TRBD1. CDR1 is SGHNT, CDR2 YYREEE, per germline (reference sequence). With 4 bases clipped from V and 5 bases from J, the junction kept 6 bases outside the gene matches. The CDR3 consists of 14 residues. DNA for the CDR3: TGTGCCAGCAGCGAGACAGGGGGTACGACTGAAGCTTTCTTT. This sequence encodes CASSETGGTTEAFF.

This clone has a single count. The rearrangement links TRBV5-4 to TRBJ1-2, with D tentatively TRBD1 (5 bases). The CDR3 runs 15 residues. Germline values: CDR1 SGHNT, CDR2 YYREEE (reference sequence). Trimming cost V 4 bases and J 0 bases, with 13 bases left between them. The CDR3 DNA follows: TGTGCCAGCAGCCCGGGGGGAGCGTCTAACTATGGCTACACCTTC. This codes for CASSPGGASNYGYTF.

The chain employs TRBV27 and TRBJ2-3; maybe TRBD2 (5 bases). The CDR3 has 15 amino acids. CDR1 and CDR2 (germline): MNHEY, SMNVEV (reference sequence). With 5 bases removed from V and 4 bases from J, the gap between germline ends came to 16 bases. CDR3 bases: TGTGCCAGCAGTATAGCGTCAAATACCCCAGATACGCAGTATTTT. Translation: CASSIASNTPDTQYF.

This clone showed up just a few times. This chain connects TRBV27 to TRBJ1-6; a possible D gene is TRBD1 (5 bases). CDR1 is MNHEY and CDR2 is SMNVEV in the germline V gene (reference sequence). This CDR3 is 13 amino acids long. V dropped 6 bases and J dropped 8 bases, with 11 bases sitting between them. The CDR3 DNA reads TGTGCCAGCAGGCCGGACAACCATTCACCCCTCCACTTT. Protein sequence: CASRPDNHSPLHF.

The chain recombines TRBV7-9 with TRBJ1-2; 11 bases map to TRBD1. The CDR3 runs to 15 residues. Germline values: CDR1 SEHNR, CDR2 FQNEAQ (reference sequence). V trimming: 3 bases; J trimming: 4 bases; junction bases outside the gene matches: 4. The CDR3 reads CASSFEDRGLYGYTF. The CDR3 nucleotides read TGTGCCAGCAGCTTTGAGGACAGGGGGCTCTATGGCTACACCTTC.

This clone has only one observation. CDR3 region: CASSLFGGENTGELFF. CDR3 in DNA: TGTGCCAGCAGTTTATTCGGGGGGGAGAACACCGGGGAGCTGTTTTTT. This rearrangement joins TRBV28 to TRBJ2-2; 8 bases are shared with TRBD2. The germline V gene has CDR1 MDHEN and CDR2 SYDVKM. This CDR3 contains 16 residues. The J segment lost 1 base and the V segment lost 1 base, leaving 2 bases of the junction unmatched.

V usage is TRBV11-3 and J usage is TRBJ2-1; D is possibly TRBD1 or TRBD2 (5 bases each). The CDR3 is 15 residues long. Trimming took 5 bases from V and 2 from J, leaving 13 bases between them. Germline CDR1 SGHNT, CDR2 YENEEA. This CDR3 reads CASSVVQGPYNEQFF. In nucleotides, the CDR3 is TGTGCCAGCAGCGTGGTTCAGGGACCCTACAATGAGCAGTTCTTC.

The chain couples TRBV9 to TRBJ1-2; weak D call: TRBD1 (6 bases). Germline-derived CDR1 and CDR2 are SGDLS and YYNGEE. The V end was cut by 3 bases, the J end by 4 bases, with 19 bases between. This CDR3 has 16 amino acids. For the CDR3, the DNA is TGTGCCAGCAGCGCAGTGGGGACAAGCGCTGCCTATGGCTACACCTTC. Its translation is CASSAVGTSAAYGYTF.

The rearrangement joins TRBV4-1 to TRBJ1-1; 8 bases are shared with TRBD1. Losses at the gene ends were 0 bases for V and 7 bases for J; bases not matched to a gene: 10. This CDR3 comprises 16 residues. CDR1 and CDR2 (germline): MGHRA, YSYEKL. This CDR3 is CASSQDLAGGRGEAFF. In DNA, the CDR3 is TGCGCCAGCAGCCAAGATCTGGCAGGGGGCAGGGGTGAAGCTTTCTTT.

Remarks on this clone: Other nucleotide sequences in the sample specify the same CDR3. V is TRBV5-1 and J is TRBJ1-2; 11 bases line up with TRBD1. The CDR3 contains 15 residues. Germline CDR1 SGHRS, CDR2 YFSETQ. V lost 3 bases, J lost 3 bases, and 4 bases stayed unmatched. The CDR3 nucleotides read TGCGCCAGCAGCTCGGGGACAGGGGGAGACTATGGCTACACCTTC. The encoded protein is CASSSGTGGDYGYTF.

This chain links TRBV27 with TRBJ2-5; the D gene is possibly TRBD2 (6 bases). V was pared by 6 bases and J by 4 bases, with 12 bases between. Germline CDR1 is MNHEY and CDR2 is SMNVEV (reference sequence). This CDR3 contains 13 residues. CDR3 nucleotide sequence: TGTGCCAGCAGCATTCGGGGGTCAGAGACCCAGTACTTC. It yields the protein CASSIRGSETQYF.